A single sample gave rise to the 23 T cell receptor beta chains below, sequenced in a study of T cell repertoires in cytomegalovirus infection. A single record per CDR3 protein comes from TCRdb applying MiXCR to the reads. The repertoire includes under 350,000 distinct CDR3 sequences, over 7.5% of them detected once, and approximately 4.5% sits in the top ten. Sequenced input: PBMCs. These receptors all come from a human donor in good health (CMV status not recorded). Some clones in this sample may be carry-over from other donors' samples.

This clonotype occurred a few times. The rearrangement links TRBV5-1 to TRBJ2-3; perhaps TRBD2 as D (5 bases). This CDR3 spans 18 amino acids. Per germline, CDR1 SGHRS and CDR2 YFSETQ. Trimming took 0 bases from V and 4 from J, leaving 21 bases between them. In nucleotides, the CDR3 is TGCGCCAGCAGCTTGGCCAAGAATGTAGGGATGGGAGCAGATACGCAGTATTTT. The encoded protein is CASSLAKNVGMGADTQYF.

This chain joins TRBV4-1 and TRBJ2-7; 8 bases agree with TRBD1. J lost 3 bases, V lost 4 bases, and 8 bases had no gene match. Germline V CDR1 and CDR2: MGHRA, YSYEKL. CDR3 length: 15 amino acids. This CDR3 reads CASSRGQGGIYEQYF. CDR3 bases: TGCGCCAGCAGCCGAGGACAGGGAGGAATCTACGAGCAGTACTTC.

This clonotype was recorded many times. The chain couples TRBV12-3 or TRBV12-4 to TRBJ2-7; D not certain. The CDR3 runs 12 residues. V dropped 3 bases and J dropped 3 bases, with 6 bases sitting between them. The CDR3 DNA reads as TGTGCCAGCAGTTTTCTCAGCTACGAGCAGTACTTC. Its protein product is CASSFLSYEQYF.

This chain's CDR3 is CATSRDAGVNQPQHF. CDR3 DNA: TGTGCCACCAGCAGAGATGCGGGGGTCAATCAGCCCCAGCATTTT. V is TRBV15 and J is TRBJ1-5, with TRBD1 as a possible D gene (5 bases). The CDR3 sequence is 15 residues long. The germline V gene has CDR1 LNHNV and CDR2 YYDKDF (reference sequence). With 0 bases removed from V and 3 bases from J, the gap between germline ends came to 9 bases.

This clonotype showed up just a few times. V gene TRBV11-1 combines with J gene TRBJ1-1, with no clear D. With 1 base removed from V and 0 bases from J, the gap between germline ends came to 9 bases. This CDR3 is built from 15 residues. From germline, CDR1 is SGHAT and CDR2 FQDESV (reference sequence). CDR3 sequence (DNA): TGTGCCAGCAGCTTAGTCGGCAGACTGAACACTGAAGCTTTCTTT. As protein: CASSLVGRLNTEAFF.

This clonotype has a count of ten or more. The chain combines TRBV12-3 or TRBV12-4 with TRBJ2-4, with 9 bases identical to TRBD2. After removal of 3 bases from V and 0 bases from J, the junction contained 6 bases not matched to a gene. This CDR3 has 17 residues. For the CDR3, the DNA is TGTGCCAGCAGTTTGGGGCGGGGGGGGGTAGCCAAAAACATTCAGTACTTC. Protein product: CASSLGRGGVAKNIQYF.

The chain combines TRBV20-1 with TRBJ1-2; D remains ambiguous. The V end was cut by 6 bases, the J end by 0 bases, with 11 bases between. The CDR3 consists of 13 residues. From germline, CDR1 is DFQATT and CDR2 SNEGSKA (reference sequence). The CDR3 spells CSAKMTSNYGYTF. The CDR3 DNA reads TGCAGTGCCAAGATGACATCTAACTATGGCTACACCTTC.

The sample holds a few counts of this clonotype. The V gene is TRBV20-1, the J gene TRBJ1-6; a weak D match, TRBD1 (6 bases). V lost 0 bases and J lost 7, with 13 bases in between. Germline V gene lookup returns CDR1 DFQATT and CDR2 SNEGSKA (reference sequence). CDR3 size: 15 residues. The DNA for the CDR3 is TGCAGTGCTAGAGATCAGCCAGGGGTCAATTCACCCCTCCACTTT. It codes for CSARDQPGVNSPLHF.

This clonotype was observed many times. J is TRBJ2-3 and V is TRBV7-2; TRBD2 is a possible D gene (5 bases). The CDR3 consists of 13 residues. The V gene lost 4 bases and the J gene lost 8 bases, with 13 bases spanning the gap. Germline CDR1 reads SGHTA; CDR2 reads FQGNSA. As DNA, the CDR3 is TGTGCCAGCAGCTCCCTATCCCGGGGTACGCAGTATTTT. Amino acid sequence: CASSSLSRGTQYF.

The rearrangement uses TRBV20-1 and TRBJ1-1; possible D gene TRBD1, 6 bases. V was clipped by 3 bases and J by 8 bases, with 10 bases between them. In germline, CDR1 is DFQATT, CDR2 SNEGSKA (reference sequence). The CDR3 extends over 11 amino acids. The CDR3 here is CSARTTGEAFF. CDR3 sequence (DNA): TGCAGTGCTAGGACAACAGGGGAAGCTTTCTTT.

This CDR3 is CASSQVDGDNSPLHF. The CDR3 DNA sequence: TGCGCCAGCAGCCAAGTAGACGGAGATAATTCACCCCTCCACTTT. This chain links TRBV4-1 with TRBJ1-6, with no clear D. The CDR3 has 15 residues. V lost 1 base and J 5 bases, leaving 9 bases between the germline ends. CDR1 MGHRA and CDR2 YSYEKL come from the germline V gene.

Comment on this clonotype: Given a much more abundant clone one base away, this may be a read error. V and J are TRBV7-9 and TRBJ2-7, with 7 nucleotides matching TRBD2. Per germline, CDR1 SEHNR and CDR2 FQNEAQ (reference sequence). There are 16 residues in the CDR3. The trim removed 3 bases at V and 6 bases at J, leaving 14 bases unmatched. The CDR3 loop reads CASSLVRESGTPEQYF. CDR3 sequence (DNA): TGTGCCAGCAGCTTGGTCAGGGAGAGCGGGACCCCCGAGCAGTACTTC.

The chain is built from TRBV20-1 and TRBJ1-6, with D uncertain. There are 13 residues in the CDR3. Germline CDR1 reads DFQATT; CDR2 reads SNEGSKA (reference sequence). Trimming pared 1 base from V and 7 bases from J, leaving 8 bases between. The CDR3 coding sequence is TGCAGTGCTAGAGCGGGTCAGAATTCACCCCTCCACTTT. As protein: CSARAGQNSPLHF.

The chain recombines TRBV6-2 or TRBV6-3 with TRBJ2-3; D might be TRBD2 (6 bases). The CDR3 totals 15 residues. Per the germline V gene, CDR1 is MNHEY and CDR2 is SVGEGT. Trimming shortened V by 7 bases and J by 4 bases, and 18 bases separated the two germline ends. CDR3 sequence reads: CASTTHEEGSDTQYF. In DNA form, the CDR3 reads TGTGCCAGCACCACCCACGAGGAGGGTTCAGATACGCAGTATTTT.

The chain combines TRBV29-1 with TRBJ1-5; D is perhaps TRBD1 (5 bases). CDR3 size: 12 residues. Germline V gene sequence: CDR1 SQVTM, CDR2 ANQGSEA. V shed 4 bases and J shed 5 bases, with 9 bases lying between them. The chain's CDR3 is CSVVWGDQPQHF. The CDR3 DNA reads TGCAGCGTTGTATGGGGGGATCAGCCCCAGCATTTT.

This clonotype has only a few counts. The J gene is TRBJ1-2, the V gene TRBV4-1, with D possibly being TRBD1 (6 bases). V lost 4 bases to trimming and J lost 2 bases, with 20 bases between them. The CDR3 extends over 17 amino acids. Germline CDR1 reads MGHRA; CDR2 reads YSYEKL. CDR3: CASSRFHPGTPNYGYTF. CDR3 DNA sequence: TGCGCCAGCAGCCGTTTCCACCCCGGGACACCAAACTATGGCTACACCTTC.

This clonotype has more than one count but fewer than ten. The chain carries TRBV6-6 and TRBJ2-7; D unresolved. Looked up from germline, CDR1 is MNHNY and CDR2 is SVGAGI (reference sequence). Trimming cost V 2 bases and J 4 bases, with 9 bases left between them. This CDR3 is 13 amino acids long. As DNA, the CDR3 is TGTGCCAGCAGTTACCTCCTAGGGTACGAGCAGTACTTC. Its protein product is CASSYLLGYEQYF.

This clonotype has at least ten counts. The chain uses TRBV7-2 and TRBJ1-6; 8 nucleotides match TRBD1. The V gene end was trimmed by 5 bases and the J gene end by 10 bases; junction bases not matched to a gene: 10. The CDR3 covers 15 residues. CDR1 SGHTA and CDR2 FQGNSA come from the germline V gene. Written as DNA, the CDR3 is TGTGCCAGCAGCACGGCCAGGGGGCAGGGGTCACCCCTCCACTTT. This codes for CASSTARGQGSPLHF.

V and J are TRBV7-3 and TRBJ2-2; the match to TRBD2 covers 7 bases. Per the germline V gene, CDR1 is SGHTA and CDR2 is FQGTGA. The V segment lost 0 bases and the J segment 0 bases; nucleotides outside the gene matches: 7. The CDR3 totals 18 residues. The CDR3 nucleotides read TGTGCCAGCAGCTTAACAAGGGGCCTAGCGGCGAACACCGGGGAGCTGTTTTTT. It encodes CASSLTRGLAANTGELFF.

This clonotype was observed at least ten times. The V and J genes are TRBV12-3 or TRBV12-4 and TRBJ1-1, with TRBD1 as a possible D gene (6 bases). The CDR3 covers 13 residues. Trimming shortened V by 6 bases and J by 2 bases, and 10 bases separated the two germline ends. The CDR3 protein is CASSRQDNTEAFF. Written as DNA, the CDR3 is TGTGCCAGCAGCCGACAGGACAACACTGAAGCTTTCTTT.

This clonotype was seen ten or more times. This chain joins TRBV19 and TRBJ2-5, with D possibly TRBD1 on 6 matching bases. The V end was cut by 0 bases, the J end by 2 bases, with 19 bases between. The germline CDR1 and CDR2 sequences are LNHDA and SQIVND (reference sequence). The CDR3 is made up of 18 amino acids. The CDR3 sequence is CASSIDALAGVNQETQYF. In DNA form, the CDR3 reads TGTGCCAGTAGTATAGATGCATTGGCAGGGGTGAATCAAGAGACCCAGTACTTC.

The V and J genes are TRBV30 and TRBJ2-3, with 11 bases lining up with TRBD2. The germline CDR1 and CDR2 sequences are GTSNPN and SVGIG (reference sequence). The junction had 8 bases not matched to a gene; V was cut back by 1 base and J by 2 bases. The CDR3 is made up of 17 amino acids. DNA of the CDR3: TGTGCCTGGAGTGCTACCGGGACTAGCGGACTCACAGATACGCAGTATTTT. Translation gives CAWSATGTSGLTDTQYF.

This clonotype was picked up a small number of times. The chain uses TRBV9 and TRBJ2-5, with TRBD2 matching 9 bases. Germline-derived CDR1 and CDR2 are SGDLS and YYNGEE. The CDR3 sequence is 17 residues long. V dropped 4 bases and J dropped 2; count of bases not matched to a gene: 12. The CDR3 DNA sequence: TGTGCCAGCAGCACAGGGAGTCTAGCGGGGCGACAAGAGACCCAGTACTTC. Protein sequence: CASSTGSLAGRQETQYF.